A single sample is the source of the 15 T cell receptor beta chains below, sequenced in a study of blood T cell repertoires in COVID-19. TCRdb keeps only in-frame clones here, not all; method: immunoSEQ multiplex PCR. This sample has 15,000 to 20,000 clones, with 70% to 90% found just once. The specimen was peripheral blood. These receptors all come from a human donor in a cohort sampled during active COVID-19.

The genes are TRBV5-1 and TRBJ2-5; 13 bases line up with TRBD2. The CDR3 spans 15 residues. CDR1 SGHRS and CDR2 YFSETQ come from the germline V gene. V shed 2 bases and J 8 bases; nucleotides not matched to a gene: 6. The CDR3 DNA sequence: TGCGCCAGCAGCTTCGACGGACTAGCGGGGGAAACCCAGTACTTC. Translating gives CASSFDGLAGETQYF.

This sequence joins TRBV27 and TRBJ2-2; the D is unclear. CDR1 is MNHEY and CDR2 is SMNVEV in the germline V gene (reference sequence). With 5 bases removed from V and 6 bases from J, the gap between germline ends came to 10 bases. This CDR3 has 13 amino acids. The CDR3 spells CASSLGFSGELFF. The CDR3 DNA is TGTGCCAGCAGTCTCGGGTTCTCCGGGGAGCTGTTTTTT.

The V gene is TRBV5-1, the J gene TRBJ2-5; D possibly corresponds to TRBD2 (5 bases). This CDR3 is 14 amino acids long. V was shortened by 1 base and J by 1 base, with 8 bases between the two germline ends. Germline V gives CDR1 SGHRS, CDR2 YFSETQ. In DNA, the CDR3 is TGCGCCAGCAGCTTGACAGCGGCCCAAGAGACCCAGTACTTC. Translating it yields CASSLTAAQETQYF.

This clone was seen a single time. The gene calls are TRBV5-1 and TRBJ1-2; possibly TRBD1 for D (6 bases). The V gene's germline CDR1 is SGHRS and CDR2 YFSETQ. The CDR3 is 14 residues long. V dropped 3 bases and J dropped 0 bases, with 9 bases sitting between them. CDR3 sequence: CASSSGTPNYGYTF. The CDR3 nucleotides are TGCGCCAGCAGCTCCGGGACACCTAACTATGGCTACACCTTC.

The chain links TRBV7-3 to TRBJ2-1, with D perhaps TRBD2 (5 bases). V lost 5 bases to trimming and J lost 6 bases, with 14 bases between them. The CDR3 sequence is 14 residues long. The V gene's germline CDR1 is SGHTA and CDR2 FQGTGA. Here the CDR3 reads CASSLSTGFNEQFF. The CDR3 DNA reads TGTGCCAGCAGCCTAAGTACGGGGTTCAATGAGCAGTTCTTC.

CDR3 DNA: TGTGCCACCAGTGATTTCGGGGGGAGTGTCCCAGATACGCAGTATTTT. This encodes CATSDFGGSVPDTQYF. The chain combines TRBV24-1 with TRBJ2-3; 7 positions match TRBD2. The trim removed 1 base at V and 4 bases at J, leaving 7 bases unmatched. Germline CDR1 reads KGHDR; CDR2 reads SFDVKD. The CDR3 spans 16 residues.

This clone was seen a single time. V is TRBV6-1 and J is TRBJ1-5, with D maybe TRBD1 (5 bases). This CDR3 contains 13 residues. CDR1 is MNHNS, CDR2 SASEGT, per germline. Trimming shortened V by 2 bases and J by 4 bases, and 6 bases separated the two germline ends. The CDR3 protein is CASSEKGNQPQHF. The CDR3 nucleotides read TGTGCCAGCAGTGAAAAGGGGAATCAGCCCCAGCATTTT.

This chain connects TRBV11-2 to TRBJ2-5, with 7 bases aligning to TRBD1. This CDR3 has 15 residues. Germline lookup yields CDR1 SGHAT and CDR2 FQNNGV. The V segment lost 1 base and the J segment 2 bases; nucleotides outside the gene matches: 4. The CDR3 bases are TGTGCCAGCAGCTTAGCAGGGACAGCACAAGAGACCCAGTACTTC. As protein: CASSLAGTAQETQYF.

In DNA, the CDR3 is TGTGCCAGCTCACCACAGGGGAGGTTGGGGAACACTGAAGCTTTCTTT. It codes for CASSPQGRLGNTEAFF. The V gene is TRBV18, the J gene TRBJ1-1, with D tentatively TRBD1 (5 bases). Germline V CDR1 and CDR2: KGHSH, LQKENI. Trimming stripped 1 base from V and 1 base from J, with 13 bases between. CDR3 length: 16 residues.

The chain links TRBV18 to TRBJ2-2, with TRBD1 identical over 10 bases. V was clipped by 8 bases and J by 3 bases; unmatched bases: 9. The CDR3 consists of 16 residues. The germline gives CDR1 KGHSH, CDR2 LQKENI. This CDR3 is CASHTDRGRYTGELFF. The CDR3, as DNA: TGTGCCAGCCATACCGACAGGGGGCGTTACACCGGGGAGCTGTTTTTT.

J is TRBJ2-1 and V is TRBV19; 12 nucleotides match TRBD2. The CDR3 has 16 amino acids. The germline gives CDR1 LNHDA, CDR2 SQIVND (reference sequence). The trim removed 3 bases at V and 3 bases at J, leaving 3 bases unmatched. CDR3 loop: CASSIKTSGGYNEQFF. CDR3 sequence (DNA): TGTGCCAGTAGTATTAAGACTAGCGGGGGCTACAATGAGCAGTTCTTC.

This chain joins TRBV19 and TRBJ2-3, with TRBD1 as a possible D gene (5 bases). The V gene lost 6 bases and the J gene lost 2 bases, with 12 bases spanning the gap. The CDR3 extends over 14 amino acids. The germline gives CDR1 LNHDA, CDR2 SQIVND (reference sequence). DNA for the CDR3: TGTGCCAGTAGGGCCGGACACTCCACAGATACGCAGTATTTT. Its protein product is CASRAGHSTDTQYF.

The chain joins TRBV10-3 to TRBJ2-1; D possibly corresponds to TRBD1 (5 bases). Trimming pared 0 bases from V and 12 bases from J, leaving 6 bases between. This CDR3 region has 11 residues. Germline-derived CDR1 and CDR2 are ENHRY and SYGVKD. In nucleotides, the CDR3 is TGTGCCATCAGTGAGTCAAGGGGGCAGTTCTTC. This sequence encodes CAISESRGQFF.

The rearrangement joins TRBV19 to TRBJ1-3; the D gene is possibly TRBD1 (6 bases). V was trimmed by 4 bases and J by 1 base, leaving 8 bases between them. The length of the CDR3 is 14 residues. Looked up from germline, CDR1 is LNHDA and CDR2 is SQIVND (reference sequence). The CDR3 nucleotides are TGTGCCAGTAGTACCGGACAGTCTGGAAACACCATATATTTT. It is translated as CASSTGQSGNTIYF.

The chain is built from TRBV5-1 and TRBJ1-6; the D is unclear. V gave up 1 base and J gave up 7 bases, with 12 bases separating them. CDR1 is SGHRS and CDR2 is YFSETQ in the germline V gene. The CDR3 totals 15 residues. The DNA for the CDR3 is TGCGCCAGCAGCTTGATCCCGGCGGGGAATTCACCCCTCCACTTT. Translation gives CASSLIPAGNSPLHF. Combining the CDR3 with reference TRBV5-1 and TRBJ1-6 gives the whole variable domain KAGVTQTPRYLIKTRGQQVTLSCSPISGHRSVSWYQQTPGQGLQFLFEYFSETQRNKGNFPGRFSGRQFSNSRSEMNVSTLELGDSALYLCASSLIPAGNSPLHFGNGTRLTVT.